Presented here are 12 T cell receptor beta chains from one specimen sequenced in a study of regulatory T cells in long-lasting Graves disease (dated by TCRdb to the early 2020s). Receptor libraries were prepared by multiplex PCR. The instrument was an Illumina HiSeq 4000. To build TCR beta libraries, CDR3 regions were amplified by Arm-PCR using iRepertoire HTBI primers. TCRdb trimmed public reads at Q25 via fastp, called clones via MiXCR and kept in-frame beta chains. Here each entry gathers all rows of one CDR3 protein and keeps the most common genes and DNA. This sample lists approximately 400,000 distinct CDR3 sequences; approximately 15% were detected once. Roughly a sixth of the sample is in the top ten clones. The time point label corresponds to: newly diagnosed GD, antithyroid drugs for less than 3 months. For both TCR sequencing and RNA sequencing, RNA was extracted from PBMCs in TRIzol. This same sample was also part of a study on T cells in Graves' hyperthyroidism and ophthalmopathy.

Specimen: peripheral blood mononuclear cells (PBMCs), collected at new diagnosis, from a patient treated with antithyroid drugs. All receptors come from a woman in her 30s with Graves disease. Donor details come from another sample of the same person, matched by shared clones.

The chain employs TRBV28 and TRBJ2-3; D might be TRBD2 (5 bases). The CDR3 is 15 residues long. CDR1 and CDR2 from the germline V gene are MDHEN and SYDVKM. Trimming took off 6 bases at V and 2 bases at J, with 15 bases between the two ends. The CDR3 coding sequence is TGTGCCAGCAGGGCGGGCGGACTTAACACAGATACGCAGTATTTT. It is translated as CASRAGGLNTDTQYF.

This clonotype was recorded many times. The V gene is TRBV6-5, the J gene TRBJ1-1; D ambiguous. CDR3 length equals 15 residues. V lost 1 base and J lost 1, with 10 bases in between. CDR1 is MNHEY, CDR2 SVGAGI, per germline. This CDR3 is CASSYFSNKNTEAFF. Here the CDR3 DNA reads TGTGCCAGCAGTTACTTCAGTAATAAGAACACTGAAGCTTTCTTT.

In regard to this clonotype: The junction does not match germline at one end; this may be a read error. V and J are TRBV29-1 and TRBJ1-2; D gene uncertain. The CDR3 is made up of 13 amino acids. CDR1 and CDR2 from the germline V gene are SQVTM and ANQGSEA. The CDR3 DNA reads TGCAGCGTTGGAACAGTGCCGAACTATGGCTGCACCTTC. It yields the protein CSVGTVPNYGCTF.

Worth noting for this clonotype: A single base is all that separates this from a far larger clone, so a read error is likely. The chain links TRBV11-3 to TRBJ2-3; 9 bases fit TRBD2. The last part of the DNA fits TRBJ2-1 better; the J call may be wrong. The germline gives CDR1 SGHNT, CDR2 YENEEA. The CDR3 loop spans 16 amino acids. CDR3: CASSLDLAGGLYGQFF. CDR3 nucleotide sequence: TGTGCCAGCAGCTTGGACCTTGCGGGAGGGCTCTATGGGCAGTTCTTC.

This clonotype has at least ten counts. V usage is TRBV6-1 and J usage is TRBJ1-5, with 9 bases matching TRBD1. There are 14 residues in the CDR3. Per germline, CDR1 MNHNS and CDR2 SASEGT. V lost 6 bases and J lost 5; bases outside the gene matches: 5. This CDR3 reads CASRQGASHQPQHF. Here the CDR3 DNA reads TGTGCCAGCAGACAGGGGGCTAGTCATCAGCCCCAGCATTTT.

The genes are TRBV9 and TRBJ2-1, with 9 bases fitting TRBD2. The CDR3 is 17 amino acids. The ends lost 4 bases at V and 0 bases at J; junction bases unmatched: 8. Germline V gene data show CDR1 as SGDLS and CDR2 as YYNGEE. The CDR3: CASSPRTSANSYNEQFF. DNA for the CDR3: TGTGCCAGCAGCCCGCGGACTAGCGCGAACTCCTACAATGAGCAGTTCTTC.

This clonotype was seen a few times. The chain recombines TRBV18 with TRBJ2-7; D may be TRBD2 (5 bases). Looked up from germline, CDR1 is KGHSH and CDR2 is LQKENI. Trimming removed 5 bases from V and 3 bases from J, with 17 bases in between. This CDR3 has 15 amino acids. As DNA, the CDR3 is TGTGCCAGCTCATTTAGCCCCAGCGGCATCTACGAGCAGTACTTC. Its translation: CASSFSPSGIYEQYF.

The V call is TRBV5-1, the J call TRBJ1-4; no reliable D call. In germline, CDR1 is SGHRS, CDR2 YFSETQ. Deletions cut 4 bases from V and 0 bases from J, with 10 bases between. The CDR3 loop spans 15 amino acids. The CDR3 protein is CASSPGKTTNEKLFF. The CDR3 nucleotides read TGCGCCAGCAGCCCCGGAAAGACAACTAATGAAAAACTGTTTTTT.

This clonotype appeared a few times. A much more abundant neighbour one base away suggests this may be a read error. As the CDR3 is not closed by the conserved phenylalanine or tryptophan, this likely results from a read error. The V call is TRBV27, the J call TRBJ2-3; TRBD2 is a possible D gene (5 bases). The CDR3 length is 14 residues. Between the trimmed V and J ends, which lost 7 bases and 5 bases, there was a span of 16 bases. Germline V lookup: CDR1 MNHEY, CDR2 SMNVEV (reference sequence). The CDR3, as DNA: TGTGCCAGCATGGGCGGAGGACGTAGAGATACGCAGTATTTA. Translated: CASMGGGRRDTQYL.

J is TRBJ2-7 and V is TRBV14; 9 bases are shared with TRBD1. The V gene's germline CDR1 is SGHDN and CDR2 FVKESK. Trimming at V came to 4 bases and at J to 8 bases, leaving 12 bases not matched to a gene. The CDR3 extends over 15 amino acids. In DNA form, the CDR3 reads TGTGCCAGCAGCCCAGATACCGGGACAGGGCAGCAGCAGTACTTC. Protein sequence: CASSPDTGTGQQQYF.

V is TRBV12-3 or TRBV12-4 and J is TRBJ2-1, with TRBD2 matching over 12 bases. This CDR3 contains 13 residues. Trimming removed 6 bases from V and 9 bases from J; junction bases left unmatched: 3. This CDR3 reads CASRRLAGAEQFF. As DNA, the CDR3 is TGTGCCAGCAGAAGACTAGCGGGAGCTGAGCAGTTCTTC.

Only a few counts were recorded for this clonotype. The chain links TRBV29-1 to TRBJ2-7; 10 nucleotides agree with TRBD1. The ends lost 6 bases at V and 2 bases at J; junction bases unmatched: 7. The CDR3 covers 14 residues. Germline V gene data show CDR1 as SQVTM and CDR2 as ANQGSEA. The DNA of the CDR3 is TGCAGCGTCGCTGGGGACAGGGGACCCTACGAGCAGTACTTC. It encodes CSVAGDRGPYEQYF.